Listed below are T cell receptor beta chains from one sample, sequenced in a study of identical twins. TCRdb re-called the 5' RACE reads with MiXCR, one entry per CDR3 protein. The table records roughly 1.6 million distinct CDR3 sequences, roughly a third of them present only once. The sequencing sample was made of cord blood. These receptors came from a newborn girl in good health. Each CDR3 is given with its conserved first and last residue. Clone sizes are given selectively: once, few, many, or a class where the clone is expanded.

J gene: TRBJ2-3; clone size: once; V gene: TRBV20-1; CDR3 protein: CSAPSSGGADTQYF
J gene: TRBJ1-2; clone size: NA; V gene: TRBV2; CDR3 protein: CASRRGREGFYGYTF
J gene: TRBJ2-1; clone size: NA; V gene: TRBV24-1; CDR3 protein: CATSDRRTYNEQFF
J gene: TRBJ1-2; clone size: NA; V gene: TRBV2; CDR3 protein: CASSDPLWSYGYTF
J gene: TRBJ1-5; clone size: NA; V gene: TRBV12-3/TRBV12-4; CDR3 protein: CASSTVQGGLQPQHF
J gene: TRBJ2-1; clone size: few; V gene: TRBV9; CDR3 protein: CASSAMRGGGHNEQFF
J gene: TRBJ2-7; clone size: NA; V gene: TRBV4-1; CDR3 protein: CASSWEVSYEQYF
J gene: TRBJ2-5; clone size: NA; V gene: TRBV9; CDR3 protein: CASSGGSWRGEFRTQYF
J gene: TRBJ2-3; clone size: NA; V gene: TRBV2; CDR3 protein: CASSEAKLDTQYF
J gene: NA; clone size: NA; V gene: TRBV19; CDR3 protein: CASSWSFSSYNEQYF
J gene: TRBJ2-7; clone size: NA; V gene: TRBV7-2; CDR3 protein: CASSLGGLGAYEQYF
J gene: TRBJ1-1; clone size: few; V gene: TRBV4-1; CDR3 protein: CASSPGTGADTEAFF
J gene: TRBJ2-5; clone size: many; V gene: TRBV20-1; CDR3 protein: CSPWDRHKETQYF
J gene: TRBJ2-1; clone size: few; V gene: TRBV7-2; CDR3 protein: CASSLVGGAIYNEQFF
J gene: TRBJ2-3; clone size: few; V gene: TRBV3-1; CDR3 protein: CASSRASVADTQYF
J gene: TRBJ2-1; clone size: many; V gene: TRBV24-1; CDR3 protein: CATSDPDRKGQFF
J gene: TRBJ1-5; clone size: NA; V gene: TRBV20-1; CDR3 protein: CSAFPGVNQPQHF
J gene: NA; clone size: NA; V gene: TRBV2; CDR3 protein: CASSERVLGNEQYF
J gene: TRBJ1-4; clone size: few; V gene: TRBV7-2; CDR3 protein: CASRSLTGVSEKLFF
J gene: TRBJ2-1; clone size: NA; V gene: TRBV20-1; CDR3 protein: CSARDPTSSYNEQFF
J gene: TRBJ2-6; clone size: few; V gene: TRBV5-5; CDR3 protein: CASSFRSNSGANVLTF
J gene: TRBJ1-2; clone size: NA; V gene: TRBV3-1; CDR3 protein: CASSTGLRGYTF
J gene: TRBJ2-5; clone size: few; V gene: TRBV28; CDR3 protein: CASSLLREPRLGETQYF
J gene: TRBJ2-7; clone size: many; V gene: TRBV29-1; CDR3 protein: CSVRLAGGSPYEQYF